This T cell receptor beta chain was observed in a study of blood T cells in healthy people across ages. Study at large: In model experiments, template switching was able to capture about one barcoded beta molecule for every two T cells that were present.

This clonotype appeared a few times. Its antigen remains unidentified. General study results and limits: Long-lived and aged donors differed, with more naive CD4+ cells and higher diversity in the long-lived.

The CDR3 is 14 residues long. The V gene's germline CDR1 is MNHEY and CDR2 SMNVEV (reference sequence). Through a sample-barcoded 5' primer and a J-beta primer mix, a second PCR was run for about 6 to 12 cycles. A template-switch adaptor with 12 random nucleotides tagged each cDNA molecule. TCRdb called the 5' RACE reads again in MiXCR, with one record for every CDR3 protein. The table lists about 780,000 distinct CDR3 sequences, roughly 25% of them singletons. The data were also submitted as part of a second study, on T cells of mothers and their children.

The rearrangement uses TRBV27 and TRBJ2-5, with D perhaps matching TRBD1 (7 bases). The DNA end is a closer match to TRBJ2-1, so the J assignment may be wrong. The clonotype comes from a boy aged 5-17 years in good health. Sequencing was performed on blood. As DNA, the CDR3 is TGTGCCAGCAGTTTGTACGCCCAGGGGGGAGGGCAGTTCTTC. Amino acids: CASSLYAQGGGQFF.